Shown below are 16 T cell receptor beta chains from a single sample sequenced in a study of cytomegalovirus exposure and HLA in healthy donors. The primer mix had 60 Vbeta and 13 Jbeta primers. Only in-frame clones appear in the TCRdb table, and some are missing; sequencing was by immunoSEQ multiplex PCR. Here the sample spans about 130,000 clones, approximately 60% being singletons. Sequenced: PBMCs. All receptors derive from a human donor in good health.

This clone was seen just once. The V call is TRBV6-5, the J call TRBJ1-1; D is uncertain. This CDR3 contains 13 residues. V shed 2 bases and J shed 5 bases, with 9 bases lying between them. From germline, CDR1 is MNHEY and CDR2 SVGAGI. The CDR3 nucleotides are TGTGCCAGCAGTTACGGGCCCCCAACTGAAGCTTTCTTT. This sequence encodes CASSYGPPTEAFF.

The CDR3 loop is CASSLAGQGPGKQFF. Written as DNA, the CDR3 is TGTGCCAGCAGCTTGGCCGGACAGGGGCCGGGGAAGCAGTTCTTC. The V and J genes are TRBV5-4 and TRBJ2-1, with TRBD1 matching over 9 bases. The CDR3 extends over 15 amino acids. The V gene end was trimmed by 0 bases and the J gene end by 11 bases; junction bases not matched to a gene: 9. Germline V gives CDR1 SGHNT, CDR2 YYREEE (reference sequence). Full variable domain (missing parts from reference TRBV5-4 and TRBJ2-1): ETGVTQSPTHLIKTRGQQVTLRCSSQSGHNTVSWYQQALGQGPQFIFQYYREEENGRGNFPPRFSGLQFPNYSSELNVNALELDDSALYLCASSLAGQGPGKQFFGPGTRLTVL.

This clone was detected only a few times. V and J are TRBV9 and TRBJ2-1; TRBD2 matches at 11 bases. This CDR3 comprises 16 residues. V dropped 2 bases and J dropped 1; count of bases not matched to a gene: 2. From germline, CDR1 is SGDLS and CDR2 YYNGEE. The CDR3 bases are TGTGCCAGCAGCGTGGGGACTAGCGGATCCTACAATGAGCAGTTCTTC. As protein: CASSVGTSGSYNEQFF. Based on the CDR3 plus reference TRBV9 and TRBJ2-1, the full variable domain is DSGVTQTPKHLITATGQRVTLRCSPRSGDLSVYWYQQSLDQGLQFLIQYYNGEERAKGNILERFSAQQFPDLHSELNLSSLELGDSALYFCASSVGTSGSYNEQFFGPGTRLTVL.

The chain is built from TRBV5-1 and TRBJ2-2; 10 nucleotides align to TRBD2. V was pared by 0 bases and J by 2 bases, with 4 bases of the junction left unmatched. Germline CDR1 and CDR2: SGHRS and YFSETQ. This CDR3 contains 17 residues. The CDR3 DNA reads TGCGCCAGCAGCTTGGGTGCTAGCGGGAGCAACACCGGGGAGCTGTTTTTT. Encoded protein: CASSLGASGSNTGELFF.

The chain has TRBV15 and TRBJ2-1; tentative D call: TRBD2 (6 bases). Germline values: CDR1 LNHNV, CDR2 YYDKDF (reference sequence). The CDR3 length is 15 residues. Trimming left V 1 base short and J 0 bases short, with 7 bases between. This chain's CDR3 is CATSRGRGSYNEQFF. CDR3 coding DNA: TGTGCCACCAGCAGAGGGCGGGGCTCCTACAATGAGCAGTTCTTC.

The chain joins TRBV6-6 to TRBJ1-1, with D perhaps matching TRBD1 (6 bases). This CDR3 region has 14 residues. The V end was cut by 5 bases, the J end by 2 bases, with 12 bases between. The V gene's germline CDR1 is MNHNY and CDR2 SVGAGI (reference sequence). The CDR3 loop reads CASSRQVPNTEAFF. CDR3 DNA: TGTGCCAGCAGTCGACAGGTTCCCAACACTGAAGCTTTCTTT.

The rearrangement joins TRBV28 to TRBJ1-4, with D maybe TRBD1 (6 bases). The CDR3 spans 13 residues. CDR1 is MDHEN, CDR2 SYDVKM, per germline. Trimming cost V 6 bases and J 6 bases, with 11 bases left between them. As DNA, the CDR3 is TGTGCCAGCAGCCGGGACACCGATGAAAAACTGTTTTTT. It encodes CASSRDTDEKLFF.

In DNA form, the CDR3 reads TGTGCCAGCTCACCGGAGGGGGCGCGGCAAGAGACCCAGTACTTC. This codes for CASSPEGARQETQYF. V usage is TRBV18 and J usage is TRBJ2-5, with D tentatively TRBD1 (7 bases). Trimming left V 3 bases short and J 2 bases short, with 13 bases between. This CDR3 comprises 15 residues. Germline V gene sequence: CDR1 KGHSH, CDR2 LQKENI.

The J gene is TRBJ2-7, the V gene TRBV2; weak D call: TRBD1 (6 bases). Germline V CDR1 and CDR2: SNHLY, FYNNEI. CDR3 length equals 15 residues. With 2 bases removed from V and 2 bases from J, the gap between germline ends came to 13 bases. The CDR3 coding sequence is TGTGCCAGCAGTGAAAGAACAGGGCTGGCCTACGAGCAGTACTTC. Its translation is CASSERTGLAYEQYF. Full variable domain (missing parts from reference TRBV2 and TRBJ2-7): EPEVTQTPSHQVTQMGQEVILRCVPISNHLYFYWYRQILGQKVEFLVSFYNNEISEKSEIFDDQFSVERPDGSNFTLKIRSTKLEDSAMYFCASSERTGLAYEQYFGPGTRLTVT.

This clone appeared once. V usage is TRBV4-1 and J usage is TRBJ2-5; 8 bases match TRBD2. CDR1 MGHRA and CDR2 YSYEKL come from the germline V gene. This CDR3 comprises 17 residues. V was pared by 4 bases and J by 5 bases, with 15 bases of the junction left unmatched. This CDR3 is CASSPSPTGGPRETQYF. CDR3 DNA sequence: TGCGCCAGCAGCCCTTCCCCGACGGGAGGGCCCCGGGAGACCCAGTACTTC.

This clone was observed a handful of times. V is TRBV19 and J is TRBJ2-3; D might be TRBD2 (5 bases). CDR3 length: 13 amino acids. Trimming removed 1 base from V and 5 bases from J, with 7 bases in between. From germline, CDR1 is LNHDA and CDR2 SQIVND (reference sequence). The CDR3 region has the DNA TGTGCCAGTAGTATAGGTGGGAGAGATACGCAGTATTTT. This translates into CASSIGGRDTQYF.

This clone was counted a few times. The J gene is TRBJ2-2, the V gene TRBV14; 8 nucleotides align to TRBD2. The CDR3 extends over 14 amino acids. The V segment lost 7 bases and the J segment 4 bases; nucleotides outside the gene matches: 5. The germline gives CDR1 SGHDN, CDR2 FVKESK. CDR3 loop: CASTGGRITGELFF. The CDR3 nucleotides are TGTGCCAGCACCGGCGGGAGGATCACCGGGGAGCTGTTTTTT.

Only a few counts were recorded for this clone. This rearrangement joins TRBV5-4 to TRBJ2-1; TRBD1 agrees at 10 bases. The CDR3 loop spans 16 amino acids. J gave up 3 bases and V 5 bases, and 8 bases lay outside the gene matches. CDR1 and CDR2 (germline): SGHNT, YYREEE (reference sequence). The CDR3 sequence is CASSPDRGRIYNEQFF. The DNA of the CDR3 is TGTGCCAGCAGTCCCGACAGGGGGCGGATCTACAATGAGCAGTTCTTC.

This rearrangement joins TRBV9 to TRBJ1-1, with 10 bases identical to TRBD1. Germline-derived CDR1 and CDR2 are SGDLS and YYNGEE. The CDR3 extends over 15 amino acids. The junction had 5 bases not matched to a gene; V was cut back by 3 bases and J by 3 bases. CDR3 loop: CASSGRDRGYTEAFF. CDR3 DNA sequence: TGTGCCAGCAGCGGCCGGGACAGGGGATACACTGAAGCTTTCTTT.

The chain has TRBV7-9 and TRBJ2-7; weak D call: TRBD2 (7 bases). The germline V and J ends were trimmed by 3 bases and 7 bases, with 16 bases remaining between them. In germline, CDR1 is SEHNR, CDR2 FQNEAQ (reference sequence). This CDR3 has 14 amino acids. CDR3 protein: CASSLGGPQAEQYF. CDR3 DNA: TGTGCCAGCAGCTTGGGGGGGCCCCAGGCGGAGCAGTACTTC.

The V and J genes are TRBV5-1 and TRBJ2-7, with 15 positions matching TRBD2. Germline CDR1 SGHRS, CDR2 YFSETQ. Trimming at V came to 7 bases and at J to 7 bases, leaving 3 bases not matched to a gene. The CDR3 extends over 13 amino acids. CDR3 in amino acids: CASGLAGGGEQYF. The CDR3, as DNA: TGCGCCAGCGGACTAGCGGGAGGGGGGGAGCAGTACTTC.